This T cell receptor (beta chain) was retrieved from a study of blood T cell repertoires in COVID-19. Overall study context: Collection of acute and convalescent COVID-19 samples took place in the United States, Italy and Spain. The cDNA or gDNA used as material had been derived from T cells, B-cell-depleted T cells, or PBMCs.

In the study's own analysis: The authors estimated nucleated cell counts from reference gene primer amplification. TCRdb keeps only in-frame clones here, not all; method: immunoSEQ multiplex PCR. From that table come the V and J calls and clone size; the DNA was used to work out D and trimming. The table shows 130,000 to 150,000 clones, with about 87% occurring only once. Sequencing input: peripheral blood. The TCR comes from a woman between 45 and 65 years old with active or convalescent COVID-19.

CDR3 DNA sequence: TGTGCCATCAGCCACAGGGCCACTGAAGCTTTCTTT. Its protein is CAISHRATEAFF. V usage is TRBV10-3 and J usage is TRBJ1-1, with D tentatively TRBD1 (6 bases). The CDR3 has 12 residues. The germline V and J ends were trimmed by 6 bases and 4 bases, with 9 bases remaining between them. Germline V CDR1 and CDR2: ENHRY, SYGVKD.